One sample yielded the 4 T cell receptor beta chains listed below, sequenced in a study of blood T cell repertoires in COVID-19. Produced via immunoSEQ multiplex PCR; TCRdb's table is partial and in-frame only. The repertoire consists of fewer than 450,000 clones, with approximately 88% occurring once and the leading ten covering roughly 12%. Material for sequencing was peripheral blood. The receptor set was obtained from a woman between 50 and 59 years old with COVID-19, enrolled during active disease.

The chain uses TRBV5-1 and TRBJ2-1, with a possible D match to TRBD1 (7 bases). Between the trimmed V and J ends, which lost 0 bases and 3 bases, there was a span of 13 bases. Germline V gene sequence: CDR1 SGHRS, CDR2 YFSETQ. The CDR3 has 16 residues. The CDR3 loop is CASSLDGGQSYNEQFF. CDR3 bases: TGCGCCAGCAGCTTGGACGGGGGACAGAGCTACAATGAGCAGTTCTTC.

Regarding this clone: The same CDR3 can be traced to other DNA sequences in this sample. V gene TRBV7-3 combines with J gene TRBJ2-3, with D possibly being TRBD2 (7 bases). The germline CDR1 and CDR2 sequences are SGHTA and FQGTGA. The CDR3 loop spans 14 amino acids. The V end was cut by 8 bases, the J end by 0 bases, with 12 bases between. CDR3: CASSGGASTDTQYF. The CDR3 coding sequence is TGTGCCAGCTCTGGGGGGGCAAGCACAGATACGCAGTATTTT.

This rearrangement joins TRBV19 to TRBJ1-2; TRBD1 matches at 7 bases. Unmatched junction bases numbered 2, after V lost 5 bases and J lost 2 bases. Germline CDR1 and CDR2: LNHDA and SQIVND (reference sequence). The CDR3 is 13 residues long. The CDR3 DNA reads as TGTGCCAGTAGTGAGACAGGGAACTATGGCTACACCTTC. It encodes CASSETGNYGYTF.

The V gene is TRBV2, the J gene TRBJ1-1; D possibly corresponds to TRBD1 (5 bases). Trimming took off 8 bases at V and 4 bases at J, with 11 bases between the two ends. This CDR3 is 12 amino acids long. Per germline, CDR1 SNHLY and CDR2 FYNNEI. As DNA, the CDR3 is TGTGCCAGCGGAAGACAGCTCACTGAAGCTTTCTTT. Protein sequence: CASGRQLTEAFF. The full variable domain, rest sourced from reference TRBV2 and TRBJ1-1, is EPEVTQTPSHQVTQMGQEVILRCVPISNHLYFYWYRQILGQKVEFLVSFYNNEISEKSEIFDDQFSVERPDGSNFTLKIRSTKLEDSAMYFCASGRQLTEAFFGQGTRLTVV.